Below are 18 T cell receptor beta chains sequenced from a single sample in a study of T cells in Graves' hyperthyroidism and ophthalmopathy. It was RNA transcripts that yielded the amplified TCR beta CDR3 regions. Primed by the HTBI set, a first-round RT-PCR was run on the TCR CDR3. From the multiplex PCR reads, TCRdb called clonotypes with MiXCR, one entry per CDR3 protein. The sample consists of about 560,000 distinct CDR3 sequences, around 17% of them appearing once. Sequenced input: blood. These receptors all come from a woman aged 18 to 35 with Graves' hyperthyroidism.

In its sample, this clonotype was seen many times. The chain joins TRBV5-1 to TRBJ2-7; D is undetermined. V was trimmed by 0 bases and J by 6 bases, leaving 10 bases between them. CDR1 and CDR2 from the germline V gene are SGHRS and YFSETQ. This CDR3 contains 13 residues. In DNA form, the CDR3 reads TGCGCCAGCAGCTTGGGTCGCCCCTCCGAGCAGTACTTC. Its translation: CASSLGRPSEQYF.

The gene calls are TRBV3-1 and TRBJ2-2, with D unclear. Germline CDR1 and CDR2: LGHDT and YNNKEL (reference sequence). The CDR3 has 15 amino acids. The V end was cut by 0 bases, the J end by 6 bases, with 11 bases between. The CDR3 region has the DNA TGTGCCAGCAGCCAAGAAAGCGAAGGTTCCGGGGAGCTGTTTTTT. It specifies CASSQESEGSGELFF. The full variable domain, with the rest looked up from reference TRBV3-1 and TRBJ2-2, is DTAVSQTPKYLVTQMGNDKSIKCEQNLGHDTMYWYKQDSKKFLKIMFSYNNKELIINETVPNRFSPKSPDKAHLNLHINSLELGDSAVYFCASSQESEGSGELFFGEGSRLTVL.

This clonotype appeared many times. The gene calls are TRBV7-6 and TRBJ1-5; D unresolved. Between the trimmed V and J ends, which lost 1 base and 0 bases, there was a span of 13 bases. Per the germline V gene, CDR1 is SGHVS and CDR2 is FNYEAQ. The CDR3 is 17 amino acids. The CDR3, as DNA: TGTGCCAGCAGCTTAGGTGTGTCGGCAGGTAGCAATCAGCCCCAGCATTTT. Amino acid sequence: CASSLGVSAGSNQPQHF.

This clonotype was recorded a few times. The genes are TRBV6-5 and TRBJ2-7; 10 bases are a match to TRBD1. Germline values: CDR1 MNHEY, CDR2 SVGAGI. CDR3 length: 18 amino acids. V lost 0 bases and J lost 2; bases outside the gene matches: 10. The CDR3, as DNA: TGTGCCAGCAGTTACTCGATTCTCGGGACAGGGGTTACCTACGAGCAGTACTTC. It codes for CASSYSILGTGVTYEQYF.

This clonotype was found many times. CDR3 coding DNA: TGTGCCAGCAGTTACGATTCGAACACCGGGGAGCTGTTTTTT. Amino acids: CASSYDSNTGELFF. The V call is TRBV6-2 or TRBV6-3, the J call TRBJ2-2, with D unresolved. Between the trimmed V and J ends, which lost 2 bases and 0 bases, there was a span of 4 bases. Germline lookup yields CDR1 MNHEY and CDR2 SVGEGT. This CDR3 comprises 14 residues.

V is TRBV3-1 and J is TRBJ2-1, with D unclear. V lost 0 bases to trimming and J lost 7 bases, with 7 bases between them. This CDR3 is 13 amino acids long. Looked up from germline, CDR1 is LGHDT and CDR2 is YNNKEL (reference sequence). The CDR3 region has the DNA TGTGCCAGCAGCCAAGACCTTGTGAATGAGCAGTTCTTC. Translated, it gives CASSQDLVNEQFF.

V is TRBV28 and J is TRBJ2-7, with D maybe TRBD2 (6 bases). The germline V and J ends were trimmed by 6 bases and 3 bases, with 15 bases remaining between them. Germline V gene data show CDR1 as MDHEN and CDR2 as SYDVKM. This CDR3 is built from 14 residues. In nucleotides, the CDR3 is TGTGCCAGCAGAGGAGGGCCATCATTCTACGAGCAGTACTTC. This translates into CASRGGPSFYEQYF.

This clonotype was counted at least ten times. The chain uses TRBV11-2 and TRBJ2-1, with 9 bases aligning to TRBD2. V was pared by 2 bases and J by 4 bases, with 15 bases of the junction left unmatched. This CDR3 spans 19 amino acids. Germline values: CDR1 SGHAT, CDR2 FQNNGV. The CDR3: CASSLPPLAGGLVYNEQFF. The CDR3 bases are TGTGCCAGCAGCTTACCCCCCCTGGCGGGAGGGCTTGTGTACAATGAGCAGTTCTTC.

The chain couples TRBV9 to TRBJ2-2; 7 bases are shared with TRBD2. V was clipped by 0 bases and J by 1 base; unmatched bases: 6. This CDR3 contains 17 residues. CDR1 SGDLS and CDR2 YYNGEE come from the germline V gene. In nucleotides, the CDR3 is TGTGCCAGCAGCGTAGCCCCCCTAGCGGTGAACACCGGGGAGCTGTTTTTT. Translated, it gives CASSVAPLAVNTGELFF.

V gene TRBV10-3 combines with J gene TRBJ2-7; D is unresolved. The CDR3 runs 13 residues. Germline-derived CDR1 and CDR2 are ENHRY and SYGVKD. Deletions cut 10 bases from V and 3 bases from J, with 16 bases between. Written as DNA, the CDR3 is TGTGCCACCGTCGGACCGATCGGCTACGAGCAGTACTTC. Its translation is CATVGPIGYEQYF.

This clonotype was seen more than once but under ten times. V is TRBV19 and J is TRBJ2-3; 10 nucleotides align to TRBD1. Trimming cost V 5 bases and J 3 bases; bases outside gene matches: 5. CDR1 is LNHDA and CDR2 is SQIVND in the germline V gene (reference sequence). CDR3 length equals 15 residues. The CDR3 spells CASSSDRGLTDTQYF. The CDR3 DNA reads TGTGCCAGTAGTTCCGACAGGGGGCTTACAGATACGCAGTATTTT. Using reference TRBV19 and TRBJ2-3 for the parts outside the CDR3, the full variable domain is DGGITQSPKYLFRKEGQNVTLSCEQNLNHDAMYWYRQDPGQGLRLIYYSQIVNDFQKGDIAEGYSVSREKKESFPLTVTSAQKNPTAFYLCASSSDRGLTDTQYFGPGTRLTVL.

V and J are TRBV5-1 and TRBJ2-2, with 7 bases fitting TRBD1. Trimming cost V 1 base and J 6 bases; bases outside gene matches: 12. Germline-derived CDR1 and CDR2 are SGHRS and YFSETQ. The CDR3 runs 17 residues. The CDR3 protein is CASSLRAQTGRSGELFF. CDR3 DNA: TGCGCCAGCAGCTTGCGGGCCCAGACAGGGCGGTCCGGGGAGCTGTTTTTT.

This clonotype was seen more than once but under ten times. This chain connects TRBV7-9 to TRBJ2-7; D is ambiguous. CDR3 size: 13 residues. V was shortened by 4 bases and J by 5 bases, with 12 bases between the two germline ends. Germline values: CDR1 SEHNR, CDR2 FQNEAQ (reference sequence). CDR3 nucleotides: TGTGCCAGCAGCTCACCCAATTGGGACGAGCAGTACTTC. Its translation: CASSSPNWDEQYF.

CDR3 protein: CSATPNQDTQYF. Written as DNA, the CDR3 is TGCAGTGCTACCCCCAACCAAGATACGCAGTATTTT. The V and J genes are TRBV20-1 and TRBJ2-3, with D uncertain. Per germline, CDR1 DFQATT and CDR2 SNEGSKA (reference sequence). The V gene lost 4 bases and the J gene lost 5 bases, with 10 bases spanning the gap. The CDR3 covers 12 residues.

This clonotype has a count of ten or more. V usage is TRBV20-1 and J usage is TRBJ1-1; possibly TRBD1 for D (6 bases). V lost 5 bases to trimming and J lost 1 base, with 14 bases between them. The CDR3 is 14 amino acids. Germline V gene sequence: CDR1 DFQATT, CDR2 SNEGSKA (reference sequence). CDR3 nucleotides: TGCAGTGCTGCCGAGGGGGGGACGAACACTGAAGCTTTCTTT. Amino acid sequence: CSAAEGGTNTEAFF.

There are many counts of this clonotype. The J gene is TRBJ2-3, the V gene TRBV2; D possibly matches TRBD1 or TRBD2 (5 bases each). The CDR3 length is 15 residues. The germline V gene encodes CDR1 SNHLY and CDR2 FYNNEI. The ends were cut back, 7 bases at V and 1 base at J, with 15 bases in the middle. This CDR3 is CASTQGELGTDTQYF. CDR3 coding DNA: TGTGCCAGCACCCAAGGGGAGTTAGGCACAGATACGCAGTATTTT.

Ten or more counts support this clonotype. The chain employs TRBV7-8 and TRBJ2-7; 8 bases agree with TRBD2. In germline, CDR1 is SGHVS, CDR2 FQNEAQ. The CDR3 spans 15 residues. V dropped 5 bases and J dropped 2; count of bases not matched to a gene: 8. The CDR3 DNA reads TGTGCCAGCAGCATTAGCGGGACGACCACCTACGAGCAGTACTTC. It translates to CASSISGTTTYEQYF.

The sample holds many counts of this clonotype. The CDR3 sequence is CASSLMGDNQPQHF. CDR3 in DNA: TGCGCCAGCAGCTTGATGGGGGACAATCAGCCCCAGCATTTT. The chain carries TRBV5-1 and TRBJ1-5; TRBD1 might be the D (5 bases). V was clipped by 1 base and J by 3 bases, with 8 bases between them. The CDR3 contains 14 residues. The germline CDR1 and CDR2 sequences are SGHRS and YFSETQ. Filled out from reference TRBV5-1 and TRBJ1-5, the complete variable domain reads KAGVTQTPRYLIKTRGQQVTLSCSPISGHRSVSWYQQTPGQGLQFLFEYFSETQRNKGNFPGRFSGRQFSNSRSEMNVSTLELGDSALYLCASSLMGDNQPQHFGDGTRLSIL.